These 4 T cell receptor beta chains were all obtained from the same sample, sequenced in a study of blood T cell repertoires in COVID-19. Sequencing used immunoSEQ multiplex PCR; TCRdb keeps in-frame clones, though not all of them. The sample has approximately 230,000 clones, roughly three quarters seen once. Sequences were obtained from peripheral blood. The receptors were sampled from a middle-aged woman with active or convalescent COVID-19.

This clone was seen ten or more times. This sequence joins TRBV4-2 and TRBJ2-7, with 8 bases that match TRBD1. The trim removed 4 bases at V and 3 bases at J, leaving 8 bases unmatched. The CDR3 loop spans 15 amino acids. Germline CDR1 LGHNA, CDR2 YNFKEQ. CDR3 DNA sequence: TGTGCCAGCAGCCTTCCGGGACAGGAAAACTACGAGCAGTACTTC. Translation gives CASSLPGQENYEQYF.

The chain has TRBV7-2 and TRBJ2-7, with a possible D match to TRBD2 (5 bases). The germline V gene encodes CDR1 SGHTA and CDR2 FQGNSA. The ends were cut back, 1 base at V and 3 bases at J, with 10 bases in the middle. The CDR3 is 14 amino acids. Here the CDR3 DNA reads TGTGCCAGCAGCTTAGGCGGGCGACTCTACGAGCAGTACTTC. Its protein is CASSLGGRLYEQYF.

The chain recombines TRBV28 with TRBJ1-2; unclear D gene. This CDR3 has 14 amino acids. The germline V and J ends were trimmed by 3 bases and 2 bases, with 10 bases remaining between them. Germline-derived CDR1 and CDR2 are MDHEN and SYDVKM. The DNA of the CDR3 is TGTGCCAGCAGTTTTGAGACGGGAAACTATGGCTACACCTTC. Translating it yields CASSFETGNYGYTF.

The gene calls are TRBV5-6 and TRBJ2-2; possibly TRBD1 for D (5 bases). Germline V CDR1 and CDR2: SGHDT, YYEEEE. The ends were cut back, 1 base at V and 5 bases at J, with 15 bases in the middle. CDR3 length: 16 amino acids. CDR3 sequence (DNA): TGTGCCAGCAGCTTGCTGAAGGGGTTGAGGACCGGGGAGCTGTTTTTT. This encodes CASSLLKGLRTGELFF.